This T cell receptor beta chain was obtained from a study of blood T cell repertoires in COVID-19. Study details: Sites across the United States, Italy and Spain contributed samples from acute and convalescent COVID-19. T cells, B-cell-depleted T cells, or PBMCs supplied cDNA or gDNA.

In its sample, this clone was seen once. Some clones are missing from TCRdb's copy, which holds only in-frame ones; the method was immunoSEQ multiplex PCR. The sample comprises roughly 200,000 clones, around nine tenths of which are singletons, and 1.5% to 2% rests with the top ten. Between the trimmed V and J ends, which lost 5 bases and 1 base, there was a span of 14 bases. The CDR3 is 16 amino acids. Germline V gene lookup returns CDR1 SGHTA and CDR2 FQGTGA. This chain links TRBV7-3 with TRBJ2-2; TRBD1 might be the D (6 bases). The TCR sequence derives from a man in his late teens or twenties with active or convalescent COVID-19. Sequenced: peripheral blood. The CDR3 spells CASSPQGGWNTGELFF. As DNA, the CDR3 is TGTGCCAGCAGCCCACAGGGCGGGTGGAACACCGGGGAGCTGTTTTTT.